The present TCR beta chain was sequenced within a study of spatial heterogeneity in lung cancer. This clonotype was counted ten times or more. At one end the junction does not follow the germline gene, possibly because of a read error. TCRdb used MiXCR to reprocess the 5' RACE reads, holding one entry per CDR3 protein. The top ten clones hold 35% of a sample with fewer than 60,000 distinct CDR3 sequences, under 8% of them seen once. The time point: blood at routine non-recurrence follow-up after resection. Without sorting, whole RNA was sequenced from tumor, nontumor lung or frozen PBMC. The CDR3 length is 13 residues. Germline CDR1 reads SGHRS; CDR2 reads YFSETQ.

V gene TRBV5-1 combines with J gene TRBJ2-5; D remains ambiguous. The sequenced sample was PBMCs, obtained at follow-up. The sequence was collected from a female donor with early-stage non-small cell lung cancer. Written as DNA, the CDR3 is TGCGCCAGCAGCTTGGGCATCCAAGAGAACCAGTACTTC. Amino acid sequence: CASSLGIQENQYF.